Each of the 19 T cell receptor beta chains below was sequenced from the same sample in a study of vaccination and CD4 T cells after COVID-19. Their specific antigens are unknown. Treatment reported: roughly 10-day PBMC culture with coronavirus spike peptide pools or control peptides (ViraFEST assay). Ahead of the COVID-19 pandemic (2011-2018), the CD4+ T cells of the unexposed donor were collected. The Oncomine TCR Beta short-read assay was applied to DNA of cultured CD4+ T cells. MiXCR, applied by TCRdb to the PCR reads, yields one record per CDR3 protein. Of 10,000 or so distinct CDR3 sequences in the sample, 40% to 55% are singletons; the top ten hold about 18%. The sequenced sample was CD4+ T cells from blood, cultured in vitro. These receptors were obtained from a human donor in good health.

The rearrangement joins TRBV10-3 to TRBJ2-4; weak D call: TRBD2 (5 bases). Germline values: CDR1 ENHRY, CDR2 SYGVKD. This CDR3 has 16 amino acids. Between the trimmed V and J ends, which lost 3 bases and 0 bases, there was a span of 12 bases. The CDR3 here is CAISEFSGLAKNIQYF. The CDR3 DNA is TGTGCCATCAGTGAATTCTCCGGACTAGCCAAAAACATTCAGTACTTC.

The CDR3 loop is CASSYQGWNTEAFF. DNA for the CDR3: TGTGCCAGCAGCTATCAGGGCTGGAACACTGAAGCTTTCTTT. The chain recombines TRBV6-1 with TRBJ1-1, with D possibly TRBD1 on 5 matching bases. Per germline, CDR1 MNHNS and CDR2 SASEGT. The CDR3 is made up of 14 amino acids. Trimming stripped 6 bases from V and 1 base from J, with 12 bases between.

The chain couples TRBV5-1 to TRBJ2-5; D is ambiguous. V lost 5 bases and J lost 0, with 8 bases in between. The germline gives CDR1 SGHRS, CDR2 YFSETQ. The CDR3 extends over 13 amino acids. CDR3 DNA sequence: TGCGCCAGCAGGTATGCGTACCAAGAGACCCAGTACTTC. Translation: CASRYAYQETQYF.

V gene TRBV19 combines with J gene TRBJ2-7, with 9 bases matching TRBD2. With 5 bases clipped from V and 3 bases from J, the junction kept 8 bases outside the gene matches. The CDR3 is 15 residues long. Germline CDR1 LNHDA, CDR2 SQIVND (reference sequence). This CDR3 reads CASSPAAAGGYEQYF. As DNA, the CDR3 is TGTGCCAGTAGTCCTGCCGCAGCGGGAGGCTACGAGCAGTACTTC.

This clonotype appeared once. The gene calls are TRBV6-5 and TRBJ2-1; D unclear. V lost 4 bases to trimming and J lost 7 bases, with 8 bases between them. The germline V gene encodes CDR1 MNHEY and CDR2 SVGAGI. The CDR3 is 12 residues long. CDR3 in amino acids: CASSLKGNEQFF. CDR3 nucleotide sequence: TGTGCCAGCAGTTTAAAAGGAAATGAGCAGTTCTTC.

This clonotype was counted once. The chain joins TRBV11-2 to TRBJ2-5, with D perhaps being TRBD1 or TRBD2 (5 bases each). The CDR3 contains 16 residues. V lost 5 bases and J 0 bases, leaving 16 bases between the germline ends. Germline assignment: CDR1 SGHAT and CDR2 FQNNGV. The CDR3 DNA follows: TGTGCCAGCAGCACGTCGAGGGGACGGTACCAAGAGACCCAGTACTTC. Residues: CASSTSRGRYQETQYF.

The rearrangement joins TRBV6-1 to TRBJ1-6; D unresolved. Trimming pared 7 bases from V and 0 bases from J, leaving 16 bases between. This CDR3 spans 17 amino acids. Germline-derived CDR1 and CDR2 are MNHNS and SASEGT. CDR3 coding DNA: TGTGCCAGCAACGAGGGCCTCTTAAGCTCCTATAATTCACCCCTCCACTTT. The encoded protein is CASNEGLLSSYNSPLHF.

The V gene is TRBV27, the J gene TRBJ2-3; 14 nucleotides match TRBD2. Per the germline V gene, CDR1 is MNHEY and CDR2 is SMNVEV (reference sequence). The CDR3 has 16 amino acids. J gave up 2 bases and V 5 bases, and 3 bases lay outside the gene matches. The CDR3 protein is CASSPTSGGVTDTQYF. The CDR3 coding sequence is TGTGCCAGCAGTCCGACTAGCGGGGGGGTCACAGATACGCAGTATTTT.

The chain has TRBV7-6 and TRBJ2-5; no clear D gene. The ends were cut back, 5 bases at V and 7 bases at J, with 11 bases in the middle. Looked up from germline, CDR1 is SGHVS and CDR2 is FNYEAQ. This CDR3 has 12 residues. The CDR3 here is CASSTLLGTQYF. CDR3 sequence (DNA): TGTGCCAGCAGCACCTTACTGGGGACCCAGTACTTC.

The chain recombines TRBV30 with TRBJ1-6; D gene ambiguous. CDR1 is GTSNPN and CDR2 is SVGIG in the germline V gene (reference sequence). V was shortened by 8 bases and J by 4 bases, with 9 bases between the two germline ends. This CDR3 has 12 amino acids. For the CDR3, the DNA is TGTGCCATGCAACCATATAATTCACCCCTCCACTTT. It is translated as CAMQPYNSPLHF.

The gene calls are TRBV7-2 and TRBJ1-5; unclear D gene. CDR1 and CDR2 from the germline V gene are SGHTA and FQGNSA. This CDR3 comprises 12 residues. The ends were cut back, 1 base at V and 7 bases at J, with 5 bases in the middle. The CDR3: CASSLGLQPQHF. DNA of the CDR3: TGTGCCAGCAGCTTAGGTCTACAGCCCCAGCATTTT.

The genes are TRBV6-4 and TRBJ1-1; D is uncertain. The CDR3 sequence is 14 residues long. The V gene's germline CDR1 is MRHNA and CDR2 SNTAGT. V was cut by 0 bases and J by 1 base, with 6 bases left in between. The CDR3 sequence: CASSDSNRNTEAFF. The CDR3 region has the DNA TGTGCCAGCAGTGACTCGAATCGGAACACTGAAGCTTTCTTT.

The chain joins TRBV6-1 to TRBJ2-5, with 11 bases that match TRBD1. The V gene end was trimmed by 5 bases and the J gene end by 5 bases; junction bases not matched to a gene: 4. This CDR3 is 14 amino acids long. CDR1 is MNHNS and CDR2 is SASEGT in the germline V gene. The CDR3 DNA is TGTGCCAGCAGTCCCGGGACAGGGGGGGAGACCCAGTACTTC. Translating gives CASSPGTGGETQYF.

V gene TRBV6-2 or TRBV6-3 combines with J gene TRBJ1-3; D possibly corresponds to TRBD1 (6 bases). The CDR3 has 14 amino acids. The V end lost 8 bases, the J end lost 0 bases, and 11 bases lay between the germline ends. Germline assignment: CDR1 MNHEY and CDR2 SVGEGT. The CDR3 DNA reads as TGTGCCAGCGGCCGGACAGACTCTGGAAACACCATATATTTT. It translates to CASGRTDSGNTIYF.

The chain has TRBV19 and TRBJ2-7, with 10 bases fitting TRBD2. The V segment lost 6 bases and the J segment 3 bases; nucleotides outside the gene matches: 11. Per the germline V gene, CDR1 is LNHDA and CDR2 is SQIVND (reference sequence). CDR3 length equals 16 residues. The DNA of the CDR3 is TGTGCCAGTAGCCATGCTCGGACTAGCGGAGGCTACGAGCAGTACTTC. Translated: CASSHARTSGGYEQYF.

This clonotype has just a few counts. This rearrangement joins TRBV19 to TRBJ1-5, with 7 bases aligning to TRBD1. Germline V lookup: CDR1 LNHDA, CDR2 SQIVND (reference sequence). V shed 5 bases, J shed 4 bases, and the junction held 11 bases outside the gene matches. This CDR3 is built from 16 residues. The CDR3: CASSPPGQAANQPQHF. Here the CDR3 DNA reads TGTGCCAGTAGTCCACCAGGACAGGCCGCAAATCAGCCCCAGCATTTT.

This chain links TRBV20-1 with TRBJ1-1; D might be TRBD1 (5 bases). V gave up 1 base and J gave up 3 bases, with 9 bases separating them. This CDR3 has 13 amino acids. Germline CDR1 and CDR2: DFQATT and SNEGSKA (reference sequence). As DNA, the CDR3 is TGCAGTGCTAGAGGCCAGGGCGACACTGAAGCTTTCTTT. Protein: CSARGQGDTEAFF.

This clonotype was seen a few times. The genes are TRBV7-2 and TRBJ2-5; a weak D match, TRBD2 (5 bases). This CDR3 contains 15 residues. V gave up 5 bases and J gave up 1 base, with 14 bases separating them. The germline V gene encodes CDR1 SGHTA and CDR2 FQGNSA. The chain's CDR3 is CASSPDPGSQETQYF. CDR3 DNA sequence: TGTGCCAGCAGCCCAGACCCGGGGAGCCAAGAGACCCAGTACTTC.

The V gene is TRBV7-9, the J gene TRBJ2-7; D perhaps matches TRBD1 (6 bases). This CDR3 is built from 16 residues. V shed 0 bases and J shed 3 bases, with 15 bases lying between them. CDR1 and CDR2 from the germline V gene are SEHNR and FQNEAQ (reference sequence). This CDR3 is CASSLADGTRHYEQYF. The DNA of the CDR3 is TGTGCCAGCAGCTTAGCCGACGGGACAAGACACTACGAGCAGTACTTC.